This T cell receptor (beta chain) emerged from a study of shared clonotypes between healthy human individuals. Overall study context: A few men and a couple of women, aged 18 to 49, were donors. CD4 naive cells filled three plates per donor, CD4 memory three, CD8 naive two and CD8 memory one.

Study-level points and caveats: Naive subsets usually exceeded memory subsets in estimated richness.

The table lists this clone with a few counts. The antigen is not known. Donation came from healthy HIV-negative adults that had no recent acute infections or vaccinations. The repertoire was sequenced with immunoSEQ multiplex PCR; TCRdb's copy has only in-frame clones and lacks some. Of about 1 million clones detected, 75% appear once; the ten largest clones hold over 1.3%. Material for sequencing was memory CD4+ T cells sorted from blood. Subset here: CD45RA-negative fraction. The source is a man aged 18 to 30 in good health.

CDR3: CASSLAGAGGSSYEQYF. In DNA form, the CDR3 reads TGTGCCAGCAGCTTAGCAGGAGCGGGAGGGTCCTCCTACGAGCAGTACTTC. V is TRBV11-2 and J is TRBJ2-7; TRBD2 aligns across 10 bases. Per germline, CDR1 SGHAT and CDR2 FQNNGV. This CDR3 comprises 17 residues. The V segment lost 1 base and the J segment 0 bases; nucleotides outside the gene matches: 6.